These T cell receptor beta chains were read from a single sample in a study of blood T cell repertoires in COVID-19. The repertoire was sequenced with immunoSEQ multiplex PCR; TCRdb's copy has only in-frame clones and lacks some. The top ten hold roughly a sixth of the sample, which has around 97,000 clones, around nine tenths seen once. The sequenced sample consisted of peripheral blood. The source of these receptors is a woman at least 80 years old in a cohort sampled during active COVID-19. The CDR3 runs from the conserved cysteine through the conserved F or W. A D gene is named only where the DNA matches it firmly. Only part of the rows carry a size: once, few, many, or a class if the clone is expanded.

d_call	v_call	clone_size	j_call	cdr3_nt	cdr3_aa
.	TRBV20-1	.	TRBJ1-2	TGCAGTGCTAGTCGCACAAATGTGGGTGAGGCTAACTATGGCTACACCTTC	CSASRTNVGEANYGYTF
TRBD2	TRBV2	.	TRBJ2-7	TGTGCCAGCAGTACGGGACTAGGTAGCGACGAGCAGTACTTC	CASSTGLGSDEQYF
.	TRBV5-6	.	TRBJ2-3	TGTGCCAGCAGTCCGAAGCGGGGCACAGATACGCAGTATTTT	CASSPKRGTDTQYF
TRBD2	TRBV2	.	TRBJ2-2	TGTGCCAGAATGGGACTAGCGGGGGCGAACACCGGGGAGCTGTTTTTT	CARMGLAGANTGELFF
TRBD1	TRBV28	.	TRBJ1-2	TGTGCCAGCAGTTCGGGACAGGCCCTCGGTGGCTACACCTTC	CASSSGQALGGYTF
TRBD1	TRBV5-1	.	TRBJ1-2	TGCGCCAGCAGCTTGGAGGGACAGGGAGCTGGGGGCCTCTATGGCTACACCTTC	CASSLEGQGAGGLYGYTF
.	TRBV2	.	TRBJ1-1	TGTGCCAGCAGAGCACAGGGCACTGAAGCTTTCTTT	CASRAQGTEAFF
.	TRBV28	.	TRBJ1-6	TGTGCCAGCTATTTCGGGAGGGGGTATAATTCACCCCTCCACTTT	CASYFGRGYNSPLHF
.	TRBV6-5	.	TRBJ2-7	TGTGCCAGCAGTCAGGCAGGGGGGGAGCAGTACTTC	CASSQAGGEQYF
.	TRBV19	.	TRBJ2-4	TGTGCCAGTAGTCCGTTCCAGGGTAGAGGAAACATTCAGTACTTC	CASSPFQGRGNIQYF
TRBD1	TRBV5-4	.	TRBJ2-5	TGTGCCAGCAGCCCGGTGGGACAGGGTACGGGAGAGACCCAGTACTTC	CASSPVGQGTGETQYF
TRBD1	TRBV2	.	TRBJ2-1	TGTGCCAGCAGCTGGCCGATCGACAGGGCGGCTTACAATGAGCAGTTCTTC	CASSWPIDRAAYNEQFF
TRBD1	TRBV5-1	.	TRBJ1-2	TGCGCCAGCAGCTTGGGTCACAGGGGCAACTATGGCTACACCTTC	CASSLGHRGNYGYTF
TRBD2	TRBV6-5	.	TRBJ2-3	TGTGCCAGCAGTTTTGGACTAGTCGGCACAGATACGCAGTATTTT	CASSFGLVGTDTQYF
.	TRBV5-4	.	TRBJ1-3	TGTGCCAGCAGCCGGGCCCCAGGAGGGGACACCATATATTTT	CASSRAPGGDTIYF
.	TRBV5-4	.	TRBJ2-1	TGTGCCAGCAGAGGCGGACAAAACTACAATGAGCAGTTCTTC	CASRGGQNYNEQFF
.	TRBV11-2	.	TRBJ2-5	TGTGCCAGCAGCTTAGAGGCTTGGGGGCCTTTGACTCAAGAGACCCAGTACTTC	CASSLEAWGPLTQETQYF
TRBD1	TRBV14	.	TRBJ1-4	TGTGCCAGCAGCCAAGATCTGGGGACAGGTCGAGAAAAACTGTTTTTT	CASSQDLGTGREKLFF
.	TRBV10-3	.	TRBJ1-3	TGTGCCATCAGGGCCCTTAACTCTGGAAACACCATATATTTT	CAIRALNSGNTIYF
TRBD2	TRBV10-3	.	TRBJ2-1	TGTGCCATCAGTGAGGATCCTCCGGGACTATCGAATGAGCAGTTCTTC	CAISEDPPGLSNEQFF
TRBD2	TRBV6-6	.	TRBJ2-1	TGTGCCAGCCGATTCGAGCGGGGGGGTATCAATGAGCAGTTCTTC	CASRFERGGINEQFF
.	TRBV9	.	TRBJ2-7	TGTGCCAGCAGCGCCGGACAGCCAAAAGGATACGAGCAGTACTTC	CASSAGQPKGYEQYF
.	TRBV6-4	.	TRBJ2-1	TGTGCCAGCAGTGACTCGTCGGGGAGAGGCTCTGAGCAGTTCTTC	CASSDSSGRGSEQFF
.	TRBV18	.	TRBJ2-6	TGTGCCAGCTCACCGTTCGGAGCCTCTGGGGCCAACGTCCTGACTTTC	CASSPFGASGANVLTF
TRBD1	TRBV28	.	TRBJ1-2	TGTGCCAGCATAGGCAGTACGGGACAGGGAATGCTGATTGGCTACACCTTC	CASIGSTGQGMLIGYTF
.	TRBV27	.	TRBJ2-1	TGTGCCAGCAGGGAGTGGGGCAGTAAGAATGAGCAGTTCTTC	CASREWGSKNEQFF
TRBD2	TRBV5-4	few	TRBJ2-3	TGTGCCAGCAGCTTTGTCCGGGGGGATAGCACAGATACGCAGTATTTT	CASSFVRGDSTDTQYF
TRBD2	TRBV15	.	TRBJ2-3	TGTGCCACCAGCAGTGGGGGCAGCGGGGGGGCCGGCGGGCAGTATTTT	CATSSGGSGGAGGQYF
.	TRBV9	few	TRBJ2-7	TGTGCCAGCAGCGTAGGAAGCCTGGCCTACGAGCAGTACTTC	CASSVGSLAYEQYF
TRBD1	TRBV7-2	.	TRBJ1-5	TGTGCCAGCGCTCAGGGGGGAACCCATCAGCCCCAGCATTTT	CASAQGGTHQPQHF
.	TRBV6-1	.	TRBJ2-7	TGTGCCAGCAGTGAGTCGGGGGTATCCTACCGCGAGCAGTACTTC	CASSESGVSYREQYF
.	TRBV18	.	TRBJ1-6	TGTGCCAGCTCGGCTACAGAGGGGGTGAGTTCACCCCTCCACTTT	CASSATEGVSSPLHF
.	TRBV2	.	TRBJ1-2	TGTGCCAGCAGCCAATTACAGAACTATGGCTACACCTTC	CASSQLQNYGYTF
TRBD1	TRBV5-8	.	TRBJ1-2	TGTGCCAGCAGCTCCCCCAGTGACAGGGAATCTAACTATGGCTACACCTTC	CASSSPSDRESNYGYTF
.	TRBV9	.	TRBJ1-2	TGTGCCAGCAGCGTCAGACAGAACTATGGCTACACCTTC	CASSVRQNYGYTF
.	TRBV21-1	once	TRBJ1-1	TGTGCCAGCAGCAAACCGCGAACTGAAGCTTTCTTT	CASSKPRTEAFF
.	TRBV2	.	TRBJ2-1	TGTGCCAGCAGCGGAGAAAATGAGCAGTTCTTC	CASSGENEQFF